These T cell receptor beta chains were read from a single sample in a study of identical twins. Via MiXCR, TCRdb re-called the 5' RACE reads, giving one row per CDR3 protein. Of over 200,000 distinct CDR3 sequences listed, over 5% are singletons. These data are also associated with another study on T cells expressing NK-cell markers.

The sample comprised CD8+ T cells sorted from blood. The receptors shown here come from a woman between 18 and 29 years old in good health. The CDR3 runs from the conserved cysteine through the conserved F or W. The order of the fields is clone size, V gene, D gene, J gene, CDR3 DNA, CDR3 protein. D genes are given only for firm matches. A clone size is listed for some rows: how often the clone was seen (once, few, many), or a class if it is expanded.

many	TRBV27	TRBD1	TRBJ1-2	TGTGCCAGCAGTTTAGGACAGGGGGACTATGGCTACACCTTC	CASSLGQGDYGYTF
many	TRBV20-1	.	TRBJ2-7	TGCAGTGCTAGAGAGGGTAACGAGCAGTACTTC	CSAREGNEQYF
.	TRBV29-1	TRBD2	TRBJ2-1	TGCAGCTCTGGGAGATCTAGCGGGGACCCCACGAATGAGCAGTTCTTC	CSSGRSSGDPTNEQFF
few	TRBV20-1	.	TRBJ2-2	TGCAGTGCTAGAGTTCCCTTCACCGGGGAGCTGTTTTTT	CSARVPFTGELFF
many	TRBV5-8	TRBD1	TRBJ1-2	TGTGCCAGCAGCTTACGGACAGGAAGAAACTATGGCTACACCTTC	CASSLRTGRNYGYTF
.	TRBV14	.	TRBJ2-5	TGTGCCAGCAGCCAAGTCGGGGGTTTCCAAGAGACCCAGTACTTC	CASSQVGGFQETQYF
many	TRBV5-5	TRBD2	TRBJ2-1	TGTGCCAGCATTTCATCCGGGACTAGCAGCAATGAGCAGTTCTTC	CASISSGTSSNEQFF
few	TRBV7-9	.	TRBJ2-7	TGTGCCAGCAGCCCCATGGACAGTCTGGCCTACGAGCAGTACTTC	CASSPMDSLAYEQYF
.	TRBV6-1	TRBD2	TRBJ2-1	TGTGCCAGCTCTGCGGGAGGTGCCTCCAATGAGCAGTTCTTC	CASSAGGASNEQFF
.	TRBV20-1	TRBD2	TRBJ2-1	TGCAGTGCGCGGACTAGCGGGCAAACCTACAATGAGCAGTTCTTC	CSARTSGQTYNEQFF
.	TRBV20-1	.	TRBJ1-1	TGCAGTGCGAGGACAGAGGCCAACACTGAAGCTTTCTTT	CSARTEANTEAFF
.	TRBV14	TRBD1	TRBJ2-5	TGTGCCAGCAGTCACCGACAGGGGGTCAGAGAGACCCAGTACTTC	CASSHRQGVRETQYF
.	TRBV3-1	.	TRBJ2-1	TGTGCCAGCTGCCCGCTTGGCATCCCGGTTAATGAGCAGTTCTTC	CASCPLGIPVNEQFF
few	TRBV6-5	TRBD1	TRBJ2-7	TGTGCCAGCAGTTACATGACAGGGAACGAGCAGTACTTC	CASSYMTGNEQYF
few	TRBV14	.	TRBJ2-5	TGTGCCAGCAGCCTGGCCTTCGGGGGCCGAGAGACCCAGTACTTC	CASSLAFGGRETQYF
.	TRBV11-1	TRBD2	TRBJ2-3	TGTGCCAGCAGCCAGGGACTAGCGGGGGGCCAACCCACAGATACGCAGTATTTT	CASSQGLAGGQPTDTQYF
few	TRBV12-3/TRBV12-4	.	TRBJ1-2	TGTGCCAGCAGTTTTGCGCTATATGGCTACACCTTC	CASSFALYGYTF
few	TRBV14	.	TRBJ1-2	TGTGCCAGCAGCCAAGGGTTGGTCGGAGACTATGGCTACACCTTC	CASSQGLVGDYGYTF
.	TRBV7-9	TRBD2	TRBJ2-2	TGTGCCAGCAGCCCCTATTGGCTAGCGGGTGATCGAGGGGAGCTGTTTTTT	CASSPYWLAGDRGELFF
many	TRBV7-8	.	TRBJ2-7	TGTGCCAGCACCCTTAGTGTGGCGGGGGCTCCCTACGAGCAGTACTTC	CASTLSVAGAPYEQYF
.	TRBV2	TRBD2	TRBJ2-1	TGTGCCAGCAAGAGACTAGCGGAGCAGTTCTTC	CASKRLAEQFF
few	TRBV12-3/TRBV12-4	.	TRBJ2-7	TGTGCCAGCAGTTTAGCTAGCGACGCCCTAGAAGAGCAGTACTTC	CASSLASDALEEQYF
many	TRBV11-2	.	TRBJ1-2	TGTGCCAGCAGCCCGGACGCCTCTCGAGGCTACACCTTC	CASSPDASRGYTF
.	TRBV7-2	.	TRBJ1-1	TGTGCCAGCACCCCTTTCACGGGGCCGAACACTGAAGCTTTCTTT	CASTPFTGPNTEAFF
.	TRBV27	.	TRBJ2-5	TGTGCCAGCAGTTTCGGAATAAAAGAGACCCAGTACTTC	CASSFGIKETQYF
few	TRBV4-1	.	TRBJ1-5	TGCGCCAGCAGCTGGATTTACAGAAATCAGCCCCAGCATTTT	CASSWIYRNQPQHF
.	TRBV7-9	.	TRBJ2-7	TGTGCCAGCAGGCCAGACGGGCACGAGCAGTACTTC	CASRPDGHEQYF
.	TRBV7-9	.	TRBJ2-7	TGTGCCAGCAGCCCCGAGGTAGGGGCACCTCGAGAGCAGTACTTC	CASSPEVGAPREQYF
many	TRBV11-2	TRBD1	TRBJ1-2	TGTGCCAGCAGCCCTCGGACAGGCCGCTATGGCTACACCTTC	CASSPRTGRYGYTF
many	TRBV7-9	.	TRBJ1-2	TGTGCCAGCAGCTTAGCTGTGGTTAACTATGGCTACACCTTC	CASSLAVVNYGYTF
few	TRBV2	TRBD1	TRBJ1-5	TGTGCCAGCAGAGAGGACAGGGGGCTTCAGCCCCAGCATTTT	CASREDRGLQPQHF
many	TRBV7-9	.	TRBJ2-7	TGTGCCAGCAGCTTTAAATTCCCGACAGGCTCCTACGAGCAGTACTTC	CASSFKFPTGSYEQYF
.	TRBV13	TRBD1	TRBJ2-5	TGTGCCGGGTTGTCGCGGACAGGAGAGACCCAGTACTTC	CAGLSRTGETQYF
few	TRBV15	.	TRBJ2-5	TGTGCCACCAGCAGTGGGGACTCTACTGGGGAGACCCAGTACTTC	CATSSGDSTGETQYF
many	TRBV27	.	TRBJ2-1	TGTGCCAGCAGTTCCTACGACTTACGCAATGAGCAGTTCTTC	CASSSYDLRNEQFF
.	TRBV9	TRBD2	TRBJ2-2	TGTGCCAGCAGCGGCGGACTAGCGGGAAGAGTCGGGGAGCTGTTTTTT	CASSGGLAGRVGELFF
few	TRBV6-2/TRBV6-3	.	TRBJ2-1	TGTGCCAGCAGTTACGCTAGAAACAATGAGCAGTTCTTC	CASSYARNNEQFF
many	TRBV27	.	TRBJ1-2	TGTGCCAGCACCCCCCGGGGTTCATGGGGCTACACCTTC	CASTPRGSWGYTF
few	TRBV27	.	TRBJ2-2	TGTGCCAGCAGTCCCCTCGGGCCAAGGGAGCTGTTTTTT	CASSPLGPRELFF
many	TRBV11-2	.	TRBJ1-2	TGTGCCAGCAGCTTAGAGGTTACCCTTGGGGTGGGTTCTGGTGGCTACACCTTC	CASSLEVTLGVGSGGYTF
many	TRBV6-1	.	TRBJ1-5	TGTGCCAGCAGTGAAGCTAGGACAGAGTATAGCAATCAGCCCCAGCATTTT	CASSEARTEYSNQPQHF
many	TRBV9	TRBD1	TRBJ1-5	TGTGCCAGCAGCCTGGGACAGGGCTTAAACCAGCCCCAGCATTTT	CASSLGQGLNQPQHF
many	TRBV9	TRBD2	TRBJ2-1	TGTGCCAGCAGCGTAGGGGGACTAGCGGCCCTCAATGAGCAGTTCTTC	CASSVGGLAALNEQFF
.	TRBV12-3/TRBV12-4	TRBD2	TRBJ2-1	TGTGCCAGCAGTTTAAGAAGCGGGAGGAGGGAGCAGTTCTTC	CASSLRSGRREQFF
many	TRBV12-3/TRBV12-4	.	TRBJ2-7	TGTGCCAGCAGTCCCACGGCGGTTAGGCAGTACTTC	CASSPTAVRQYF
.	TRBV7-9	.	TRBJ1-3	TGTGCCAGCAGCCTTCTGGATTCCGGACGTGGAAACACCATATATTTT	CASSLLDSGRGNTIYF
few	TRBV30	.	TRBJ2-1	TGTGCCTGGACCGCGACAGGTAATAATGAGCAGTTCTTC	CAWTATGNNEQFF
.	TRBV6-5	TRBD2	TRBJ2-3	TGTGCCAGCAGTTATTCCCCCCCCGTAGCGGGGGTCACAGATACGCAGTATTTT	CASSYSPPVAGVTDTQYF
many	TRBV12-3/TRBV12-4	.	TRBJ1-1	TGTGCCAGCAGAACTACACGAAACACTGAAGCTTTCTTT	CASRTTRNTEAFF
.	TRBV20-1	.	TRBJ2-3	TGCAGTGCTAGAGATGAGGGGGGGGAGGTTGATACGCAGTATTTT	CSARDEGGEVDTQYF
few	TRBV7-2	.	TRBJ1-1	TGTGCCAGCAGAAAACGGCCCCGGAGTTACACTGAAGCTTTCTTT	CASRKRPRSYTEAFF
few	TRBV9	.	TRBJ2-3	TGTGCCAGCAATAGCGGTAGCACAGATACGCAGTATTTT	CASNSGSTDTQYF
few	TRBV12-3/TRBV12-4	.	TRBJ1-1	TGTGCCAGCAGTTTGGTAGAAACCTTCTTT	CASSLVETFF
few	TRBV24-1	.	TRBJ1-1	TGTGCCACCAGTGATTCGGACAGCATGAACACTGAAGCTTTCTTT	CATSDSDSMNTEAFF
few	TRBV2	.	TRBJ1-5	TGTGCCAGCAGTGAACGGGGTGATCAGCCCCAGCATTTT	CASSERGDQPQHF
few	TRBV20-1	.	TRBJ2-1	TGCAGTGCCAGAGGAGATTACAATGAGCAGTTCTTC	CSARGDYNEQFF